The clone carrying this T cell receptor (beta chain) was observed a handful of times. CDR1 and CDR2 (germline): SGHVS, FQNEAQ. Trimming stripped 1 base from V and 5 bases from J, with 11 bases between. The CDR3 spans 14 residues. Semi-nested PCR with Nested Universal Primer A followed constant-region reverse priming of full-length variable regions. TCRdb itself ran the 5' RACE reads through MiXCR, one entry per CDR3 protein. Of nearly 55,000 distinct CDR3 sequences in the sample, about 24% are singletons; the top ten hold roughly 3%. Sequences were obtained from tumor-infiltrating naive CD4+ T cells sorted from the breast tumor. Subset given: naive CD4+ T cells, CD4+CD45RA+CD25-. The sequence derives from a female donor with breast cancer. The chain recombines TRBV7-8 with TRBJ1-1; TRBD1 is a possible D gene (5 bases). The CDR3, as DNA: TGTGCCAGCAGCTTAGGGGGCCCGGGGACTGAAGCTTTCTTT. Its translation: CASSLGGPGTEAFF.